This passage covers 20 T cell receptor beta chains from one sample sequenced in a study of shared clonotypes between healthy human individuals. TCRdb keeps only in-frame clones here, not all; method: immunoSEQ multiplex PCR. The repertoire holds millions of clones, approximately 94% seen once, with roughly 1.1% in the top ten. Selected positively for CCR7 and CD45RO-negative, naive CD8 cells excluded terminally differentiated effector memory CD45RA+ cells. The sample was naive CD8+ T cells sorted from blood. The receptor set was obtained from a man between 18 and 29 years old in good health.

The chain recombines TRBV28 with TRBJ2-1; TRBD2 matches 10 bases. V dropped 3 bases and J dropped 5; count of bases not matched to a gene: 10. CDR1 and CDR2 from the germline V gene are MDHEN and SYDVKM. The CDR3 loop spans 17 amino acids. CDR3 sequence reads: CASSFTSGVIKNNEQFF. CDR3 bases: TGTGCCAGCAGTTTTACTAGCGGGGTTATTAAGAACAATGAGCAGTTCTTC. Complete variable domain (other parts from reference TRBV28 and TRBJ2-1): DVKVTQSSRYLVKRTGEKVFLECVQDMDHENMFWYRQDPGLGLRLIYFSYDVKMKEKGDIPEGYSVSREKKERFSLILESASTNQTSMYLCASSFTSGVIKNNEQFFGPGTRLTVL.

The chain recombines TRBV13 with TRBJ1-1, with TRBD1 as a possible D gene (5 bases). The germline CDR1 and CDR2 sequences are PRHDT and FYEKMQ (reference sequence). This CDR3 is 14 amino acids long. The V and J ends lost 7 bases and 4 bases respectively, with 16 bases between them. As DNA, the CDR3 is TGTGCCAGCAACGTTAGAGGGGTAGTCACTGAAGCTTTCTTT. Amino acid sequence: CASNVRGVVTEAFF.

This chain connects TRBV28 to TRBJ1-6; TRBD1 matches 8 bases. CDR1 is MDHEN and CDR2 is SYDVKM in the germline V gene. The trim removed 11 bases at V and 5 bases at J, leaving 5 bases unmatched. The CDR3 runs to 13 residues. The CDR3 sequence: CAALGQDNSPLHF. DNA of the CDR3: TGTGCCGCACTGGGACAGGATAATTCACCCCTCCACTTT.

The CDR3 loop is CASSFLMNTEAFF. CDR3 coding DNA: TGTGCCAGCAGTTTCTTGATGAACACTGAAGCTTTCTTT. The rearrangement uses TRBV28 and TRBJ1-1; D uncertain. V was pared by 3 bases and J by 0 bases, with 5 bases between. The CDR3 is 13 amino acids. Germline V gene data show CDR1 as MDHEN and CDR2 as SYDVKM. The full variable domain, completed using reference TRBV28 and TRBJ1-1, is DVKVTQSSRYLVKRTGEKVFLECVQDMDHENMFWYRQDPGLGLRLIYFSYDVKMKEKGDIPEGYSVSREKKERFSLILESASTNQTSMYLCASSFLMNTEAFFGQGTRLTVV.

The CDR3 nucleotides are TGCGCCAGCAGCTTGGAGATAGGGAGGTACGAGCAGTACTTC. Translating it yields CASSLEIGRYEQYF. The rearrangement links TRBV5-1 to TRBJ2-7; D may be TRBD2 (6 bases). V lost 0 bases and J 4 bases, leaving 11 bases between the germline ends. The length of the CDR3 is 14 residues. Per germline, CDR1 SGHRS and CDR2 YFSETQ.

Comment on this clone: Other DNA sequences from this sample encode an identical CDR3 as well. V gene TRBV18 combines with J gene TRBJ1-1; maybe TRBD1 (5 bases). Germline CDR1 reads KGHSH; CDR2 reads LQKENI. CDR3 length: 14 amino acids. V was cut by 0 bases and J by 1 base, with 6 bases left in between. CDR3 residues: CASSPPGPNTEAFF. CDR3 bases: TGTGCCAGCTCACCACCGGGGCCGAACACTGAAGCTTTCTTT.

On this clone: One junction end does not reproduce the germline sequence, and a read error may be involved. V and J are TRBV7-6 and TRBJ2-3; TRBD2 might be the D (5 bases). CDR1 and CDR2 from the germline V gene are SGHVS and FNYEAQ. The CDR3 consists of 13 residues. The CDR3 nucleotides read TGTGCCAGCAGCCTAGCTAGCACAGATACGCAGTATTTT. Translating it yields CASSLASTDTQYF.

V is TRBV7-6 and J is TRBJ2-3; 8 nucleotides line up with TRBD2. The CDR3 sequence is 16 residues long. Germline loops: CDR1 SGHVS, CDR2 FNYEAQ. Trimming removed 2 bases from V and 1 base from J; junction bases left unmatched: 5. The CDR3 DNA follows: TGTGCCAGCAGCTTAACTAGCGGTTGGGGCACAGATACGCAGTATTTT. Translating gives CASSLTSGWGTDTQYF.

As concerns this clone: Other DNA sequences of this sample code for an identical CDR3. The J gene is TRBJ2-7, the V gene TRBV18; 12 bases match TRBD2. The CDR3 is made up of 15 amino acids. Trimming took 0 bases from V and 3 from J; bases not matched to a gene: 0. The germline gives CDR1 KGHSH, CDR2 LQKENI. CDR3: CASSPPTSGSYEQYF. The CDR3 nucleotides read TGTGCCAGCTCACCACCGACTAGCGGGAGCTACGAGCAGTACTTC.

This clone occurred a few times. The chain links TRBV28 to TRBJ1-4; D is undetermined. Germline CDR1 is MDHEN and CDR2 is SYDVKM. V lost 5 bases and J 3 bases, leaving 4 bases between the germline ends. CDR3 size: 12 residues. DNA of the CDR3: TGTGCCAGCAGTGCTGCTAATGAAAAACTGTTTTTT. Encoded protein: CASSAANEKLFF.

The chain is built from TRBV11-2 and TRBJ2-7; D remains unclear. V lost 6 bases and J lost 3, with 12 bases in between. CDR1 SGHAT and CDR2 FQNNGV come from the germline V gene. This CDR3 has 13 amino acids. The CDR3 DNA sequence: TGTGCCAGCAGAGATAGGCCGGACTACGAGCAGTACTTC. It codes for CASRDRPDYEQYF.

The CDR3 DNA is TGTGCCAGCGCCCCTATAGAGCGGGAGTTATACGAGCAGTACTTC. Protein product: CASAPIERELYEQYF. The rearrangement uses TRBV27 and TRBJ2-7, with 8 bases identical to TRBD2. V was clipped by 8 bases and J by 4 bases; unmatched bases: 13. The CDR3 sequence is 15 residues long. Germline lookup yields CDR1 MNHEY and CDR2 SMNVEV (reference sequence).

This sequence joins TRBV7-9 and TRBJ1-3, with TRBD1 matching 7 bases. V trimming: 5 bases; J trimming: 1 base; junction bases outside the gene matches: 14. The CDR3 loop spans 18 amino acids. Per the germline V gene, CDR1 is SEHNR and CDR2 is FQNEAQ (reference sequence). CDR3 region: CASSLGQALLSSGNTIYF. The CDR3 nucleotides are TGTGCCAGCAGCCTTGGACAGGCGCTCTTGTCTTCTGGAAACACCATATATTTT.

This chain uses TRBV6-6 with TRBJ1-6, with 7 bases aligning to TRBD1. V dropped 2 bases and J dropped 10; count of bases not matched to a gene: 8. Per the germline V gene, CDR1 is MNHNY and CDR2 is SVGAGI (reference sequence). CDR3 size: 15 residues. This CDR3 is CASSYEGRGNSPLHF. The CDR3 DNA is TGTGCCAGCAGTTACGAGGGCAGGGGGAACTCACCCCTCCACTTT.

This clone was observed once. This chain links TRBV27 with TRBJ2-2; TRBD2 aligns across 9 bases. There are 16 residues in the CDR3. J gave up 7 bases and V 5 bases, and 11 bases lay outside the gene matches. The germline V gene encodes CDR1 MNHEY and CDR2 SMNVEV (reference sequence). The CDR3 protein is CASSLLAGAISGELFF. DNA of the CDR3: TGTGCCAGCAGTCTATTAGCGGGGGCGATCAGCGGGGAGCTGTTTTTT.

The table lists this clone with a few counts. The rearrangement uses TRBV27 and TRBJ1-2; 11 bases match TRBD1. Germline V gene sequence: CDR1 MNHEY, CDR2 SMNVEV (reference sequence). J was trimmed by 3 bases and V by 4 bases; bases with no gene match: 7. The CDR3 is 16 amino acids. In DNA form, the CDR3 reads TGTGCCAGCAGTTCATCGGGACAGGGGGTTTACTATGGCTACACCTTC. This sequence encodes CASSSSGQGVYYGYTF.

This sequence joins TRBV14 and TRBJ2-7; D not resolved. The V end lost 4 bases, the J end lost 3 bases, and 10 bases lay between the germline ends. Germline CDR1 is SGHDN and CDR2 is FVKESK. There are 13 residues in the CDR3. The CDR3 nucleotides are TGTGCCAGCAGCCCCCCTAGGGTCTACGAGCAGTACTTC. Amino acids: CASSPPRVYEQYF.

The chain is built from TRBV2 and TRBJ2-7, with 10 bases matching TRBD1. CDR1 is SNHLY, CDR2 FYNNEI, per germline. The CDR3 consists of 14 residues. V shed 4 bases, J shed 6 bases, and the junction held 6 bases outside the gene matches. CDR3 nucleotide sequence: TGTGCCAGCAGTGTGACAGGGGGCTTCGGCGAGCAGTACTTC. Protein: CASSVTGGFGEQYF.

The CDR3 bases are TGTGCCAGCAGTTCCCTCCCAGGCCGCCACGAGCAGTACTTC. Its protein product is CASSSLPGRHEQYF. The chain is built from TRBV27 and TRBJ2-7; D unresolved. The V end was cut by 4 bases, the J end by 5 bases, with 15 bases between. Germline CDR1 and CDR2: MNHEY and SMNVEV (reference sequence). The CDR3 has 14 amino acids.

V gene TRBV6-5 combines with J gene TRBJ2-7; D might be TRBD2 (6 bases). Germline V gene lookup returns CDR1 MNHEY and CDR2 SVGAGI. V was shortened by 8 bases and J by 2 bases, with 13 bases between the two germline ends. The CDR3 spans 13 residues. The DNA of the CDR3 is TGTGCCAGCCGCCTCGGGAGAACCTACGAGCAGTACTTC. Translation gives CASRLGRTYEQYF.